These T cell receptor beta chains were read from a single sample in a study of T-cell reconstitution after alpha-beta-depleted transplantation in children. TCRdb redid the calling of the PCR reads with MiXCR, one entry per CDR3 protein. The repertoire holds 500,000 to 600,000 distinct CDR3 sequences, with approximately 29% as singletons. The material sequenced was PBMCs from the stem cell graft donor, taken from the stem cell graft. These receptors were obtained from a human donor who donated a stem cell graft to a child with aplastic anemia. The CDR3 runs from the conserved cysteine through the conserved F or W. The D gene is left open where the match is weak. Expanded clones get a size class; other rows say once, few or many, or leave the size out.

TRBV5-1	NA	TRBJ2-2	NA	TGCGCCAGCAGCTTGAGGGTCGAGGCCGGGGAGCTGTTTTTT	CASSLRVEAGELFF
TRBV12-3/TRBV12-4	NA	TRBJ1-4	NA	TGTGCCAGCACCTCGCGACAGAGTGAAAAACTGTTTTTT	CASTSRQSEKLFF
TRBV20-1	many	TRBJ2-1	TRBD2	TGCAGTGCGCCTTCTAGCGGGAGGGCTTTCAATGAGCAGTTCTTC	CSAPSSGRAFNEQFF
TRBV15	NA	TRBJ1-1	NA	TGTGCCACCAGCAGAGATCAGGGTTCCACTGAAGCTTTCTTT	CATSRDQGSTEAFF
TRBV28	NA	TRBJ1-2	NA	TGTGCCACCTATCAGATTTCGCCCTATGGCTACACCTTC	CATYQISPYGYTF
TRBV7-2	NA	TRBJ2-4	TRBD2	TGTGCCAGCAGCTTTGGAGTAGGGAGGGGAAACATTCAGTACTTC	CASSFGVGRGNIQYF
TRBV2	NA	TRBJ1-1	TRBD1	TGTGCCAGCAAGCTACAGGGGATCGGCACTGAAGCTTTCTTT	CASKLQGIGTEAFF
TRBV15	NA	TRBJ2-1	NA	TGTGCCACCAGCGTGGTAGCGGCCAGGAATGAGCAGTTCTTC	CATSVVAARNEQFF
TRBV20-1	NA	TRBJ2-1	NA	TGCAGTGCTAGAGATCGGTGGCGGGGGCACAATGAGCAGTTCTTC	CSARDRWRGHNEQFF
TRBV6-5	NA	TRBJ1-1	NA	TGTGCCAGCGGACCTTTCGACAGGCAGAACACTGAAGCTTTCTTT	CASGPFDRQNTEAFF
TRBV29-1	NA	TRBJ2-7	TRBD2	TGCAGCGTTGAAGCCTCGACTAGCGGGAAATACGAGCAGTACTTC	CSVEASTSGKYEQYF
TRBV6-5	NA	TRBJ1-6	NA	TGTGCCAGCAGTTACCTCGTTTATAATTCACCCCTCCACTTT	CASSYLVYNSPLHF
TRBV18	NA	TRBJ2-5	NA	TGTGCCAGCTCACTGGACAGTTCCGCTCCGTTCGGTCAAGAGACCCAGTACTTC	CASSLDSSAPFGQETQYF
TRBV7-2	NA	TRBJ2-1	NA	TGTGCCAGCAGCTTTGTTAGCGGACACAATGAGCAGTTCTTC	CASSFVSGHNEQFF
TRBV27	NA	TRBJ2-3	NA	TGTGCCAGCGGGGGGTTACTCCCCCAAAGTACGCAGTATTTT	CASGGLLPQSTQYF
TRBV20-1	NA	TRBJ2-3	NA	TGCAGTGCTAGAGATCCCATGGGCGGAGTAGGGGCCGATACGCAGTATTTT	CSARDPMGGVGADTQYF
TRBV5-1	NA	TRBJ2-7	NA	TGCGCCAGCAGCCCTGAATCCTACGAGCAGTACTTC	CASSPESYEQYF
TRBV11-2	many	TRBJ2-1	NA	TGTGCCAGCAGGGTGGGCGGGATGAGGAATGAGCAGTTCTTC	CASRVGGMRNEQFF
TRBV12-3/TRBV12-4	NA	TRBJ2-3	TRBD2	TGTGCCAGCAGTTTAGCCCTAGCGGAGGCGAAGGATACGCAGTATTTT	CASSLALAEAKDTQYF
TRBV29-1	few	TRBJ2-7	TRBD1	TGCAGCTCAAGATCAGGGGGCGGGTACGAGCAGTACTTC	CSSRSGGGYEQYF
TRBV19	NA	TRBJ1-2	NA	TGTGCCAGTCGGGGCAGGGTGGCGCTGATTGAAGGCTACACCTTC	CASRGRVALIEGYTF
TRBV27	NA	TRBJ2-2	NA	TGTGCCAGCAGTTGGGGATACACCGGGGAGCTGTTTTTT	CASSWGYTGELFF
TRBV12-3/TRBV12-4	NA	TRBJ2-2	NA	TGTGCCAGCAGTTTAGCCCGTAGATACACCGGGGAGCTGTTTTTT	CASSLARRYTGELFF
TRBV28	NA	TRBJ2-5	TRBD1	TGTGCCAGCAGTCGCCTCGGGACAGAACAAGAGACCCAGTACTTC	CASSRLGTEQETQYF
TRBV12-3/TRBV12-4	NA	TRBJ1-1	NA	TGTGCCAGCAGTTTGGAGGCTGGGGGTGAAGCTTTCTTT	CASSLEAGGEAFF
TRBV5-1	once	TRBJ1-1	TRBD1	TGCGCCAGCAGTAATCCGGGACAGGGGGCGAACACTGAAGCTTTCTTT	CASSNPGQGANTEAFF
TRBV12-3/TRBV12-4	NA	TRBJ2-1	NA	TGTGCCAGCACCCAAAGTATGACGTATAATGAGCAGTTCTTC	CASTQSMTYNEQFF
TRBV29-1	NA	TRBJ1-2	TRBD1	TGCAGCGTTGAAACAGGGGCAGAGAGATATGGCTACACCTTC	CSVETGAERYGYTF
TRBV6-6	NA	TRBJ2-1	NA	TGTGCCAGCACTTCGTGGGAGGCAAATGAGCAGTTCTTC	CASTSWEANEQFF
TRBV18	NA	TRBJ2-5	NA	TGTGCCAGCTCACCAACCGGGACTTCACATTTAGAGACCCAGTACTTC	CASSPTGTSHLETQYF
TRBV12-3/TRBV12-4	NA	TRBJ1-5	NA	TGTGCCAGCAGTTTAATTGGTGTGCAGACCCAGCATTTT	CASSLIGVQTQHF
TRBV12-3/TRBV12-4	few	TRBJ1-1	NA	TGTGCCAGCACCCCCCAGGGTCTTTTTTCGGGAGCTTTCTTT	CASTPQGLFSGAFF
TRBV12-5	few	TRBJ1-1	NA	TGTGCTAGTGGTTGGTTCGGGGGCACTGAAGCTTTCTTT	CASGWFGGTEAFF
TRBV5-1	NA	TRBJ2-2	NA	TGCGCCAGCAGCCAAGGAAGGGACCGACGTACCGGGGAGCTGTTTTTT	CASSQGRDRRTGELFF
TRBV27	few	TRBJ2-7	NA	TGTGCCAGCAGTTTGTTCCCGCCCCCCTACGAGCAGTACTTC	CASSLFPPPYEQYF
TRBV24-1	NA	TRBJ1-1	NA	TGTGCCACTACGGAAGGCACTGAAGCTTTCTTT	CATTEGTEAFF
TRBV4-3	NA	TRBJ2-3	NA	TGCGCCAGCAGCCAGGGTTCTCTAAGCACAGATACGCAGTATTTT	CASSQGSLSTDTQYF
TRBV20-1	NA	TRBJ1-2	NA	TGCAGTGCTAGAGGCTATGCGGGCGCGAGCTATGGCTACACCTTC	CSARGYAGASYGYTF
TRBV6-2/TRBV6-3	NA	TRBJ1-6	NA	TGTGCCAGCAGCTACTTGGGACAACCCCTCCACTTT	CASSYLGQPLHF
TRBV15	few	TRBJ2-1	TRBD2	TGTGCCACCGGGACTAGAGACTACAATGAGCAGTTCTTC	CATGTRDYNEQFF
TRBV5-1	NA	TRBJ2-5	TRBD2	TGCGCCAGCAGCTTGGTGCGCGGGAGGAACCTGCAAGAGACCCAGTACTTC	CASSLVRGRNLQETQYF
TRBV7-9	NA	TRBJ2-7	NA	TGTGCCAGCAGTGGGGTGGGGCGGGATCCCTCCTACGAGCAGTACTTC	CASSGVGRDPSYEQYF
TRBV6-1	few	TRBJ2-3	NA	TGTGCCAGCAGTCCCCCGCGGGGCACAGATACGCAGTATTTT	CASSPPRGTDTQYF
TRBV5-1	NA	TRBJ1-6	TRBD1	TGCGCCAGCAGCTTGGCAGGACAGGGGAATTCACCCCTCCACTTT	CASSLAGQGNSPLHF